The sequence of this TCR beta chain was determined in a study of blood T cell repertoires in COVID-19. About the study: Acute and convalescent COVID-19 specimens originated in the United States, Italy and Spain.

The ends lost 6 bases at V and 0 bases at J; junction bases unmatched: 9. The CDR3 runs to 16 residues. Germline V CDR1 and CDR2: MNHNY, SVGAGI (reference sequence). The repertoire was sequenced with immunoSEQ multiplex PCR; TCRdb's copy has only in-frame clones and lacks some. This repertoire shows 380,000 or so clones, roughly nine tenths found once; its top ten account for roughly 1.2%. The clonotype originates from a man in his forties with acute or convalescent COVID-19. The rearrangement uses TRBV6-6 and TRBJ2-3; 7 positions match TRBD1. The sequencing sample was made of peripheral blood. CDR3 residues: CASSRSFRGSTDTQYF. The CDR3 coding sequence is TGTGCCAGCAGCCGATCCTTCAGGGGGAGCACAGATACGCAGTATTTT.